This TCR beta chain was identified during a study of blood T cell repertoires in COVID-19. As for the study in general: The United States, Italy and Spain supplied acute and convalescent COVID-19 samples. T cells, B-cell-depleted T cells, or PBMCs provided the cDNA or gDNA that served as material.

Germline values: CDR1 SGHAT, CDR2 FQNNGV. Unmatched junction bases numbered 7, after V lost 2 bases and J lost 5 bases. The CDR3 totals 17 residues. Per the original methods: From reference gene primer amplification, estimates of nucleated cell counts were derived. Profiling relied on immunoSEQ multiplex PCR, and the TCRdb table lists in-frame clones only, not all of them. Clone size and V and J calls were adopted from that table, with D and trimming inferred from the DNA. The table has about 180,000 clones, about 86% seen once; the top ten hold roughly 9.1%. The V gene is TRBV11-2, the J gene TRBJ2-5; 14 bases match TRBD2. Sequenced sample: peripheral blood. This sequence was found in a man aged 50 to 60 with active or convalescent COVID-19. In DNA, the CDR3 is TGTGCCAGCAGCTTACGACTAGCGGGGGGGCCGGCGGAGACCCAGTACTTC. It yields the protein CASSLRLAGGPAETQYF.